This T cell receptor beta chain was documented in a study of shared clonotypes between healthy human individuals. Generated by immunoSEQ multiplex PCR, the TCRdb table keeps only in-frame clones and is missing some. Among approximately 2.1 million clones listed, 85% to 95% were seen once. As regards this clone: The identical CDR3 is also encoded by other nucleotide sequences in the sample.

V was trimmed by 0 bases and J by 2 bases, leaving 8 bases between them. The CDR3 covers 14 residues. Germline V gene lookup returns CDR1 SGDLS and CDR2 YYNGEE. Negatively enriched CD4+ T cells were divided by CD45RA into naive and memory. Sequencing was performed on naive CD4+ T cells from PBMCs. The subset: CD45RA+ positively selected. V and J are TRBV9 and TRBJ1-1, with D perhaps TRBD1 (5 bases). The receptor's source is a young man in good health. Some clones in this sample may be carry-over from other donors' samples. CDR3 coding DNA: TGTGCCAGCAGCGTAGGACAGTTAAACACTGAAGCTTTCTTT. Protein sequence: CASSVGQLNTEAFF.